This TCR beta chain is from a study of vaccination and CD4 T cells after COVID-19 (dated by TCRdb to between 2021 and 2024). With regard to the full study: SARS-CoV-2 positivity had been established in the convalescent patients by nasal swab PCR, and mild disease was recorded in roughly 10 of these patients and severe disease in one. Post-COVID blood samples were collected from convalescent patients a median of approximately 100 days after diagnosis, with a range of roughly 35 to 180 days. Post-vaccine blood samples were taken a median of approximately 70 days after the second vaccine dose, with a range of about 14 to 241 days. Two doses of either the Pfizer-BioNTech BNT162b2 vaccine (n=8) or the Moderna mRNA-1273 vaccine (n=2) were administered to participants. The convalescent cohort comprised six males and four females, including two Hispanic individuals, seven Caucasians, two Asians and one multiracial person. In about 11 COVID-19 convalescent patients and 4 infection-naive healthy vaccine recipients, the spike-specific CD4+ TCR repertoire before mRNA vaccination was compared with the repertoire after mRNA vaccination. Control cultures received a CEFX viral epitope pool as the positive control, an HIV-1 Nef peptide pool as the negative control, or no peptide. The cultures were stimulated with overlapping spike peptide pools from SARS-CoV-2 and from the common cold coronaviruses HCoV-NL63, HCoV-OC43 and HCoV-229E. Here is what the overall study found, with its caveats: Of the vaccine-specific clones found in convalescent patients, nearly all (304 of 307) were mono-reactive for SARS-CoV-2 spike instead of being cross-reactive with common cold coronaviruses. Although the median number of SARS-CoV-2-reactive clonotypes went up from around 20 after infection to 35 to 40 after vaccination, the increase was not significant. Only a relatively small number of convalescent patients were included in the study, and early timepoints following natural infection were not analyzed. Among the post-vaccine SARS-CoV-2-reactive clones in convalescent patients, a median around 90% showed up only after vaccination, which suggests vaccine-specific priming.

This clonotype appeared a single time. The antigen it binds to is not known. No clone much larger than this one lies a single base away; base qualities are absent. A single read counts as weak evidence. Sample treatment or condition, as interpreted from the label and publication: roughly 11-day PBMC culture with coronavirus spike peptide pools or control peptides (ViraFEST assay). The ViraFEST assay, used in the study, expanded antigen-specific T cells with peptide pools and then identified the expanded clonotypes through TCR sequencing. Positive SARS-CoV-2 PCR tests in the convalescent patients dated from March to December 2020, before Alpha, Beta and Delta variants emerged in the United States. About 1.8 million PBMCs per well were cultured in IMDM with roughly 5% human AB serum and 8.5 to 10 IU/ml IL-2, plus 10 ug/ml peptide pools. On days 3 and 7, half of the culture medium was replaced with fresh IL-2-containing medium. After approximately 11 days of culture, CD4+ T cells were isolated by negative selection with the EasySep CD4+ T cell isolation kit. PBMCs were separated from whole blood using Ficoll-Paque Plus gradient centrifugation and then either used fresh or cryopreserved at -140C. Each culture condition was generally run in triplicate wells.

Trimming at the junction amounts to 6 bases on V and 6 bases on J, and the germline ends lie 9 bases apart. The CDR3 has 12 amino acids, counting the end cysteine and phenylalanine. Only the CDR3 DNA is retained, 36 bases long and in frame from the first base. The germline V gene encodes CDR1 MDHEN and CDR2 SYDVKM. Receptor libraries were prepared by PCR. At the Johns Hopkins FTIC core, DNA from the cultured CD4+ T cells underwent TCR sequencing with the Oncomine TCR Beta short-read assay. Genomic DNA was extracted from the cultured CD4+ T cells with the QIAamp micro DNA kit. Oncomine TCR Beta libraries from cultured CD4+ T cells were pooled with unique dual indexes and sequenced on an Illumina iSeq 100. For the original study's pipeline: Non-productive sequences were removed, and CDR3s that did not start with C, did not end with F or W, or were shorter than 7 amino acids were discarded. The MANAFEST web application was used to identify antigen-specific clonotypes by comparing peptide-stimulated wells against reference wells and other culture wells. Positive clones required FDR below 0.05, an odds ratio above 5, and productive frequency above 0.1% in at least two of three replicate wells. Cross-reactive clonotypes were defined as significantly expanded in both SARS-CoV-2 spike wells and at least one common cold coronavirus spike condition. CDR3 homology was assessed with Levenshtein distances (stringdist) and unrooted phylogenetic trees (ape) in R version 3.6.1. Using fastp at Q25 and MiXCR, TCRdb reprocessed the public reads and kept productive beta chains. Records with the same CDR3 protein are collapsed into one entry carrying the most frequent genes and DNA. TCRdb, not the authors, supplied the V and J calls. The sample table records about 26,000 distinct CDR3 sequences; over 60% of these occur just once. Jointly, the top ten make up 4.5% to 5% of the sample.

The rearranged chain carries TRBV28 and TRBJ2-1; the D gene lacks a confident call. Sample: CD4+ T cells from blood, cultured in vitro. The clonotype originates from a human donor who had recovered from COVID-19. The DNA is as follows: TGTGCCAGCAGACTTCATTTCAATGAGCAGTTCTTC. Its coded protein is CASRLHFNEQFF.